A single sample gave rise to the 18 T cell receptor beta chains below, sequenced in a study of blood T cell repertoires in COVID-19. Measured with immunoSEQ multiplex PCR; TCRdb has only the in-frame clones, and not every one. This sample has over 130,000 clones, with more than 60% found just once. Sequencing was performed on peripheral blood. Receptors originate from a woman aged 45-60 years with active or convalescent COVID-19.

This CDR3 reads CASSHLQQRNYGYTF. CDR3 nucleotide sequence: TGTGCCAGCAGCCACCTCCAACAGAGAAACTATGGCTACACCTTC. The chain recombines TRBV3-1 (or the pseudogene TRBV3-2) with TRBJ1-2; D is unclear. The V and J ends lost 3 bases and 2 bases respectively, with 13 bases between them. The CDR3 consists of 15 residues. The germline CDR1 and CDR2 sequences are LGHDT and YNNKEL (reference sequence).

The rearrangement uses TRBV5-1 and TRBJ1-4; TRBD1 is a possible D gene (6 bases). Germline V gene lookup returns CDR1 SGHRS and CDR2 YFSETQ. This CDR3 comprises 17 residues. V lost 0 bases and J lost 1, with 13 bases in between. The CDR3 sequence is CASSLAIRGGTNEKLFF. CDR3 bases: TGCGCCAGCAGCTTGGCTATTAGGGGGGGAACTAATGAAAAACTGTTTTTT. Complete variable domain (other parts from reference TRBV5-1 and TRBJ1-4): KAGVTQTPRYLIKTRGQQVTLSCSPISGHRSVSWYQQTPGQGLQFLFEYFSETQRNKGNFPGRFSGRQFSNSRSEMNVSTLELGDSALYLCASSLAIRGGTNEKLFFGSGTQLSVL.

This clone was seen ten or more times. The gene calls are TRBV28 and TRBJ1-1; D is ambiguous. V was clipped by 6 bases and J by 3 bases, with 8 bases between them. Looked up from germline, CDR1 is MDHEN and CDR2 is SYDVKM. The CDR3 extends over 12 amino acids. In nucleotides, the CDR3 is TGTGCCAGCAGAACCGGGGACACTGAAGCTTTCTTT. Translation gives CASRTGDTEAFF.

The chain uses TRBV30 and TRBJ1-2; D gene unclear. This CDR3 is built from 12 residues. In germline, CDR1 is GTSNPN, CDR2 SVGIG (reference sequence). The V and J ends lost 4 bases and 7 bases respectively, with 13 bases between them. The CDR3 DNA is TGTGCCTGGAAGGAGGTTTCTGGTGGCTACACCTTC. It is translated as CAWKEVSGGYTF. The full variable domain, its missing parts supplied by reference TRBV30 and TRBJ1-2, is SQTIHQWPATLVQPVGSPLSLECTVEGTSNPNLYWYRQAAGRGLQLLFYSVGIGQISSEVPQNLSASRPQDRQFILSSKKLLLSDSGFYLCAWKEVSGGYTFGSGTRLTVV.

This sequence joins TRBV7-9 and TRBJ1-6, with D possibly matching TRBD1 (6 bases). The germline CDR1 and CDR2 sequences are SEHNR and FQNEAQ (reference sequence). The CDR3 runs 13 residues. The V end was cut by 7 bases, the J end by 8 bases, with 12 bases between. CDR3 sequence (DNA): TGTGCCAGCACCAGGGGCGCGGATTCACCCCTCCACTTT. As protein: CASTRGADSPLHF.

This chain joins TRBV19 and TRBJ1-3, with D maybe TRBD1 (5 bases). The CDR3 covers 15 residues. CDR1 and CDR2 from the germline V gene are LNHDA and SQIVND (reference sequence). Trimming cost V 5 bases and J 2 bases, with 13 bases left between them. DNA for the CDR3: TGTGCCAGTAGTCGACAGCGAGACACTGGAAACACCATATATTTT. This gives the protein CASSRQRDTGNTIYF.

The chain has TRBV30 and TRBJ2-7; 9 positions agree with TRBD1. The CDR3 runs to 14 residues. Germline V gives CDR1 GTSNPN, CDR2 SVGIG (reference sequence). V lost 3 bases, J lost 7 bases, and 10 bases stayed unmatched. In DNA form, the CDR3 reads TGTGCCTGGAGCATAACAGGGGGCGTGGAGGAGCAGTACTTC. This codes for CAWSITGGVEEQYF.

This chain links TRBV12-3 or TRBV12-4 with TRBJ1-2, with D hard to call. CDR3 size: 12 residues. V lost 6 bases, J lost 7 bases, and 12 bases lay in between. CDR3 sequence: CASSLPRAGYTF. The DNA of the CDR3 is TGTGCCAGCAGCTTACCGCGGGCTGGCTACACCTTC.

V is TRBV11-2 and J is TRBJ1-2; TRBD1 is a possible D gene (5 bases). The V gene lost 0 bases and the J gene lost 4 bases, with 6 bases spanning the gap. Germline CDR1 SGHAT, CDR2 FQNNGV. The CDR3 is 13 residues long. This CDR3 reads CASSLDRAYGYTF. DNA of the CDR3: TGTGCCAGCAGCTTAGACAGGGCCTATGGCTACACCTTC. Complete variable domain (other parts from reference TRBV11-2 and TRBJ1-2): EAGVAQSPRYKIIEKRQSVAFWCNPISGHATLYWYQQILGQGPKLLIQFQNNGVVDDSQLPKDRFSAERLKGVDSTLKIQPAKLEDSAVYLCASSLDRAYGYTFGSGTRLTVV.

The gene calls are TRBV27 and TRBJ2-1; TRBD2 agrees at 11 bases. V dropped 6 bases and J dropped 8; count of bases not matched to a gene: 6. The CDR3 runs 14 residues. Germline loops: CDR1 MNHEY, CDR2 SMNVEV (reference sequence). CDR3 sequence (DNA): TGTGCCAGCAGCAGTAGCGGGGGGGCCGATGAGCAGTTCTTC. Protein sequence: CASSSSGGADEQFF.

In its sample, this clone was seen many times. This chain uses TRBV4-2 with TRBJ1-1; the match to TRBD1 covers 10 bases. CDR1 and CDR2 from the germline V gene are LGHNA and YNFKEQ. This CDR3 spans 14 amino acids. V was pared by 3 bases and J by 7 bases, with 5 bases of the junction left unmatched. The CDR3 sequence: CASSHRQGAGEAFF. CDR3 DNA sequence: TGTGCCAGCAGCCACCGACAGGGGGCGGGTGAAGCTTTCTTT.

This clone occurred many times. The chain uses TRBV7-3 and TRBJ2-3; tentatively, D is TRBD2 (6 bases). V was pared by 5 bases and J by 2 bases, with 11 bases between. From germline, CDR1 is SGHTA and CDR2 FQGTGA. The CDR3 length is 14 residues. CDR3 amino acids: CASSPGLNTDTQYF. In nucleotides, the CDR3 is TGTGCCAGCAGCCCGGGACTTAACACAGATACGCAGTATTTT.

The chain carries TRBV28 and TRBJ1-5; unclear D gene. The CDR3 length is 13 residues. The V end lost 6 bases, the J end lost 7 bases, and 13 bases lay between the germline ends. Germline V gene data show CDR1 as MDHEN and CDR2 as SYDVKM. The CDR3 spells CASSKTRTQPQHF. CDR3 in DNA: TGTGCCAGCAGCAAGACACGTACCCAGCCCCAGCATTTT.

The chain carries TRBV29-1 and TRBJ1-2; weak D call: TRBD1 (5 bases). The CDR3 spans 13 residues. CDR1 is SQVTM, CDR2 ANQGSEA, per germline. V was clipped by 1 base and J by 6 bases, with 12 bases between them. The CDR3 DNA follows: TGCAGCGTTGAAGGGGGACGGACTAATGGCTACACCTTC. It is translated as CSVEGGRTNGYTF.

This clone was recorded once. The rearrangement uses TRBV19 and TRBJ2-2, with TRBD1 matching over 9 bases. Trimming at V came to 5 bases and at J to 0 bases, leaving 7 bases not matched to a gene. Germline V gives CDR1 LNHDA, CDR2 SQIVND (reference sequence). The CDR3 extends over 17 amino acids. The CDR3 is CASSPYGQGSNTGELFF. The CDR3 region has the DNA TGTGCCAGTAGTCCATACGGACAGGGGTCGAACACCGGGGAGCTGTTTTTT.

The gene calls are TRBV19 and TRBJ2-2, with TRBD2 matching 9 bases. Germline-derived CDR1 and CDR2 are LNHDA and SQIVND (reference sequence). The CDR3 runs to 16 residues. V trimming: 9 bases; J trimming: 3 bases; junction bases outside the gene matches: 11. The CDR3 is CASCGGAQQDTGELFF. The CDR3 coding sequence is TGTGCCAGCTGCGGGGGGGCTCAGCAGGACACCGGGGAGCTGTTTTTT.

CDR3 in amino acids: CASSDGLLNEKLFF. The DNA for the CDR3 is TGTGCCAGCAGTGATGGTCTACTGAATGAAAAACTGTTTTTT. This chain joins TRBV25-1 and TRBJ1-4; no clear D gene. V was trimmed by 3 bases and J by 5 bases, leaving 10 bases between them. Germline V CDR1 and CDR2: MGHDK, SYGVNS. This CDR3 is built from 14 residues.

The V and J genes are TRBV21-1 and TRBJ2-1; no DNA check was done on the table's D call, TRBD2. TRBV21-1 is a documented pseudogene. CDR3 size: 17 residues. The CDR3, as DNA: TGTGCCAGCAGCAAAGTAGCTGCTAGCAACTCCTACAATGAGCAGTTCTTC. Translation gives CASSKVAASNSYNEQFF.